Listed below are T cell receptor beta chains from one sample, sequenced in a study of Graves' ophthalmopathy and Graves' hyperthyroidism. Using its own MiXCR run on the multiplex PCR reads, TCRdb lists one record per CDR3 protein. Seen here are roughly 500,000 distinct CDR3 sequences, over 13% observed once, and the top ten hold about 10%. Sequencing was carried out using blood. The source is a woman aged 30 to 39 with Graves' ophthalmopathy. Both conserved end residues are part of each CDR3. A D gene is named only where the DNA matches it firmly. Some rows mark clone size as missing; the rest say once, few, many or name a class of expanded clone.

V,J,size,D,DNA,CDR3
TRBV29-1,TRBJ2-7,NA,NA,TGCAGCGTTGAACTCACATCCCTCCCCTACGAGCAGTACTTC,CSVELTSLPYEQYF
TRBV29-1,TRBJ2-5,NA,NA,TGCAGCGCTGATCAGGGTGGGGACCAAGAGACCCAGTACTTC,CSADQGGDQETQYF
TRBV30,TRBJ2-2,many,NA,TGTGCCTGGAGGGCCCCTCTGCGGCCCAACACCGGGGAGCTGTTTTTT,CAWRAPLRPNTGELFF
TRBV12-3/TRBV12-4,TRBJ2-2,few,NA,TGTGCCAGCAGTCCACATGCCGGGGAGCTGTTTTTT,CASSPHAGELFF
TRBV30,TRBJ1-1,many,NA,TGTGCCTGGAGTGTAAGAGGCAACACTGAAGCTTTCTTT,CAWSVRGNTEAFF
TRBV28,TRBJ2-7,many,NA,TGTGCCAGCAGTTTCTCGAGTGTAAGGGGGGACTCCTACGAGCAGTACTTC,CASSFSSVRGDSYEQYF
TRBV28,TRBJ2-2,NA,NA,TGTGCCAGCAGTTTGACCCACACTAACACCGGGGAGCTGTTTTTT,CASSLTHTNTGELFF
TRBV24-1,TRBJ1-5,many,TRBD1,TGTGCCACCAGTGACCCGGGACAGGCGAATCAGCCCCAGCATTTT,CATSDPGQANQPQHF
TRBV7-9,TRBJ2-6,many,TRBD1,TGTGCCAGCAGCTTAAGGGGGCTTGGGGCCAACGTCCTGACTTTC,CASSLRGLGANVLTF
TRBV2,TRBJ1-5,many,TRBD1,TGTGCCGGCAGCAAAGGGACAGGGAGTCAGCCCCAGCATTTT,CAGSKGTGSQPQHF
TRBV27,TRBJ1-1,NA,NA,TGTGCCAGCAGTTTATCCGGCAGCCTGAGGGCTTTCTTT,CASSLSGSLRAFF
TRBV18,TRBJ1-1,many,NA,TGTGCCAGCTCACCTTTAGGGGCCCCGGGCACTGAAGCTTTCTTT,CASSPLGAPGTEAFF
TRBV10-3,TRBJ2-2,many,NA,TGTGCCATCAGTTTCGACACCGGGGAGCTGTTTTTT,CAISFDTGELFF
TRBV7-3,TRBJ1-5,many,TRBD1,TGTGCCAGCAGCTCCGGACAGGGGAGGAATCAGCCCCAGCATTTT,CASSSGQGRNQPQHF
TRBV24-1,TRBJ2-5,many,NA,TGTGCCACCAGTGACCATCGGGAGACCCAGTACTTC,CATSDHRETQYF
TRBV24-1,TRBJ2-2,many,TRBD2,TGTGCCACCCGGGGGAGCCTAGCGGGAACCGGGGAGCTGTTTTTT,CATRGSLAGTGELFF